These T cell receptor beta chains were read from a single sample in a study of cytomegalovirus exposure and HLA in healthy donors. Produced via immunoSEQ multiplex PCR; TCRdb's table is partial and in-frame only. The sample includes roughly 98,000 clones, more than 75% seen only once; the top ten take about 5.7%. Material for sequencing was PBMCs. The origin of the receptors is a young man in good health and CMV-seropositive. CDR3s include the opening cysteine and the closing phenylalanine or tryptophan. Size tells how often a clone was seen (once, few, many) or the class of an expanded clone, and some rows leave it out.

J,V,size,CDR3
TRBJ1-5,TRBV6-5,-,CASSYRLHGNQPQHF
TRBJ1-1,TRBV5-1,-,CASSFRDRDLAFF
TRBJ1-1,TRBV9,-,CASSVDWDTEAFF
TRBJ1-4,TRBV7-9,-,CASSSTGGDEKLFF
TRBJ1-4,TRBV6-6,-,CASSYRTGRSEKLFF
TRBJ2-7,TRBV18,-,CASSLTGDYEQYF
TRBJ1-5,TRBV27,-,CASSLQGGNQPQHF
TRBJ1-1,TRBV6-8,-,CASSYIAGTGLFPEAFF
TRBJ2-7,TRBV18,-,CASSPLRGPHEQYF
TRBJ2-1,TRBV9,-,CASSPFPGTSLFGDEQFF
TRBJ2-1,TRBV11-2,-,CASSPERGALYNEQFF
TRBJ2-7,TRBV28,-,CASLGRNRDKTYEQYF
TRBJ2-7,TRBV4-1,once,CASSHASRYSNPYEQYF
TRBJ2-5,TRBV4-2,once,CASSQDGVGGGRGETQYF
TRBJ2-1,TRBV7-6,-,CASSLGVGRTGSWEFF
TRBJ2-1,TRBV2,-,CASNRLGTSVNNEQFF
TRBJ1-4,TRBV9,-,CASSLGQGLSNEKLFF
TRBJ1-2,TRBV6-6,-,CASSQGRGLNGYTF
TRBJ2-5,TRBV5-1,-,CASSLSHYQETQYF
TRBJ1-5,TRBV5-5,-,CASSTGINSNQPQHF
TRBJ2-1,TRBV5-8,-,CASSPGTSVYNEQFF
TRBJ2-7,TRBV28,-,CASSAPTSGSYEQYF
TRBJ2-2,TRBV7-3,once,CASSLTSGGARTGELFF